This T cell receptor (beta chain) was found in a study of multiple sclerosis patients with progressive multifocal leukoencephalopathy. Study in general: Multiple sclerosis patients on natalizumab who never developed PML served as longitudinally sampled controls.

Each PCR contained spiked synthetic TR CDR3 controls spanning every V-J pairing. Measured with immunoSEQ multiplex PCR; TCRdb has only the in-frame clones, and not every one. This table holds 25,000 to 35,000 clones, around 90% found once. This CDR3 contains 13 residues. Germline V gene data show CDR1 as MNHEY and CDR2 as SVGAGI. V was clipped by 5 bases and J by 1 base; unmatched bases: 0. Time point specified: before natalizumab initiation. Every listed patient previously received interferon beta; all PML patients were women. T0 refers to blood drawn before natalizumab was first infused. Sequencing was done on a sample of PBMCs. The receptor was isolated from a human donor with multiple sclerosis. The rearrangement uses TRBV6-5 and TRBJ1-1, with 8 bases fitting TRBD1. This CDR3 reads CASSDRGNTEAFF. As DNA, the CDR3 is TGTGCCAGCAGTGACAGGGGGAACACTGAAGCTTTCTTT.